This T cell receptor beta chain was captured in a study of T cell repertoires in cytomegalovirus infection. As for the study in general: Based on public TCR beta signatures, there were indications of CMV infection and of a matching HLA type. Study-wide results and caveats: Identification of carriers of CMV plus the relevant HLA was achieved through cumulative public TCR beta family frequency. It was HLA-C-restricted CMV-specific TCR beta clonotypes that dominated the response ex vivo.

MiXCR, run by TCRdb on the reads, gives a single entry per CDR3 protein. The data show nearly 450,000 distinct CDR3 sequences, approximately 31% seen once. A note on this clonotype: The antigen remains unidentified.

The germline V and J ends were trimmed by 5 bases and 2 bases, with 15 bases remaining between them. The germline V gene has CDR1 SGHVS and CDR2 FNYEAQ. The CDR3 runs to 15 residues. Sequenced: PBMCs. The receptor's source is a human donor in good health (CMV status not recorded). Some clones in this sample may be carry-over from other donors' samples. The J gene is TRBJ2-5, the V gene TRBV7-6, with D possibly TRBD1 on 6 matching bases. The CDR3 loop reads CASSTGGQSQETQYF. The DNA of the CDR3 is TGTGCCAGCAGCACAGGCGGACAGTCACAAGAGACCCAGTACTTC.